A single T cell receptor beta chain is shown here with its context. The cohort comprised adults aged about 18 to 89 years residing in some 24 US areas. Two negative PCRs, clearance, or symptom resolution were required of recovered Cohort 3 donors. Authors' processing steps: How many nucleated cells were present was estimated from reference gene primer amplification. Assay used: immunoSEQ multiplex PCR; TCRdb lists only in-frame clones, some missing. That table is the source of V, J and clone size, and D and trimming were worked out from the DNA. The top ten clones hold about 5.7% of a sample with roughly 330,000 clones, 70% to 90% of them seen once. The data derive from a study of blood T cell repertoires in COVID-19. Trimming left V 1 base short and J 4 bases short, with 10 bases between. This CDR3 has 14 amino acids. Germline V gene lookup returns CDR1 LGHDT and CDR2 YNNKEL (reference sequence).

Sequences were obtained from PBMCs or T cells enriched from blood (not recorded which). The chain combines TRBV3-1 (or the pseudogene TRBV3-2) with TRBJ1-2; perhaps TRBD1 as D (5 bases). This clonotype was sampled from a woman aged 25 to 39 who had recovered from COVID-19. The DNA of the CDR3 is TGTGCCAGCAGCCAAGGGGGGACTCGCTATGGCTACACCTTC. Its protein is CASSQGGTRYGYTF.